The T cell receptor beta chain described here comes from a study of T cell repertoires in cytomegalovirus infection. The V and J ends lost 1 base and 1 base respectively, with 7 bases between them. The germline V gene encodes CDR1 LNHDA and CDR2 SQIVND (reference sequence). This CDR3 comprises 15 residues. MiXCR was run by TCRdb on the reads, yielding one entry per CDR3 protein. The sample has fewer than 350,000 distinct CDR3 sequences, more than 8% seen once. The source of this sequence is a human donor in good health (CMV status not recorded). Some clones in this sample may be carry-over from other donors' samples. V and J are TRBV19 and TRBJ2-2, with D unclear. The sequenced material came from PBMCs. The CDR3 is CASSIGTLNTGELFF. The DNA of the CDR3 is TGTGCCAGTAGTATAGGAACATTGAACACCGGGGAGCTGTTTTTT.